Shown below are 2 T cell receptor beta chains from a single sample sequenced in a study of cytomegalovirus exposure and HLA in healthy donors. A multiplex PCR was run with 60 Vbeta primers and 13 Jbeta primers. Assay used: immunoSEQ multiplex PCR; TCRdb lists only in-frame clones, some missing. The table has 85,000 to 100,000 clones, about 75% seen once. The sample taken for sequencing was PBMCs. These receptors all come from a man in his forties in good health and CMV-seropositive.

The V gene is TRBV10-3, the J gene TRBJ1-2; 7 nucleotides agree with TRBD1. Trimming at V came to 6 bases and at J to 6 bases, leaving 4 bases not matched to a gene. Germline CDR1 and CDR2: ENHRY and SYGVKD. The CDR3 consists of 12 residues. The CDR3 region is CAIRRGRDGYTF. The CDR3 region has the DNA TGTGCCATCAGGAGGGGGCGCGATGGCTACACCTTC.

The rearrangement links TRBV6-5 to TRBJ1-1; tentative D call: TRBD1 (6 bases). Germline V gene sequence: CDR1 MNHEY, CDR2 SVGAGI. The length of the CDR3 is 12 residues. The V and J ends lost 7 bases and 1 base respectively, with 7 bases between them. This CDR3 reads CASTTGNTEAFF. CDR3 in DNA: TGTGCCAGCACGACAGGGAACACTGAAGCTTTCTTT.